The rows below give T cell receptor beta chains drawn from one sample of a study of regulatory T cells in long-lasting Graves disease. TCRdb called the multiplex PCR reads again in MiXCR, with one record for every CDR3 protein. The data hold approximately 470,000 distinct CDR3 sequences, with under 25% observed a single time. Sequencing used peripheral blood mononuclear cells (PBMCs), obtained when the disease was refractory, from a patient treated with antithyroid drugs. The receptor set was obtained from a female donor with Graves disease. The CDR3 runs from the conserved cysteine through the conserved F or W.

J gene,CDR3 length,V gene,CDR3 protein
TRBJ1-1,13,TRBV11-2,CASSLGPGAEAFF
TRBJ2-1,14,TRBV6-1,CASSTGTKYNEQFF
TRBJ2-1,14,TRBV28,CASTQVGGENEQFF
TRBJ2-7,15,TRBV18,CASSPPTSGIHEQYF
TRBJ2-2,16,TRBV7-8,CASSSRLAVNTGELFF
TRBJ1-2,13,TRBV27,CASSGLRGEGYTF
TRBJ2-7,14,TRBV6-1,CASTGYPPSYEQYF
TRBJ2-7,14,TRBV11-1,CASSLDRGSREQYF
TRBJ2-7,14,TRBV24-1,CATSGSPAFVRQYF
TRBJ1-2,17,TRBV28,CASSLLYRGGGDYGYTF
TRBJ2-7,15,TRBV6-1,CASTPRGGKSYEQYF
TRBJ2-1,17,TRBV28,CASSPLPLVPRGNEQFF
TRBJ1-6,13,TRBV3-1,CASSQVDNSPLHF
TRBJ2-3,17,TRBV19,CASSHGRGGRVSDTQYF
NA,14,TRBV2,CASSAPGGGNEQFF
TRBJ1-2,15,TRBV20-1,CSASPARVFNYGYTF